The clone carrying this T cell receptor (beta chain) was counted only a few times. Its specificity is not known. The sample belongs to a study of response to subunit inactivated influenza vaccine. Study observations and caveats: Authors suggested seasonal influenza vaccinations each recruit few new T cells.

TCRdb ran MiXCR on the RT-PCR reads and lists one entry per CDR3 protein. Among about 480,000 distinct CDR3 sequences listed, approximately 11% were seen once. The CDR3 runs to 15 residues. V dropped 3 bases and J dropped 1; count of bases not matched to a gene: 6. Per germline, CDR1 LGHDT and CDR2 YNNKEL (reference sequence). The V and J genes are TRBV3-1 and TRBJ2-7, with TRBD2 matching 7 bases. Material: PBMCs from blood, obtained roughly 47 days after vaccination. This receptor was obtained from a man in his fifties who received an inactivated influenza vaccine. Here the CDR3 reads CASSHPGTISYEQYF. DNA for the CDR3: TGTGCCAGCAGCCATCCCGGGACTATATCCTACGAGCAGTACTTC.